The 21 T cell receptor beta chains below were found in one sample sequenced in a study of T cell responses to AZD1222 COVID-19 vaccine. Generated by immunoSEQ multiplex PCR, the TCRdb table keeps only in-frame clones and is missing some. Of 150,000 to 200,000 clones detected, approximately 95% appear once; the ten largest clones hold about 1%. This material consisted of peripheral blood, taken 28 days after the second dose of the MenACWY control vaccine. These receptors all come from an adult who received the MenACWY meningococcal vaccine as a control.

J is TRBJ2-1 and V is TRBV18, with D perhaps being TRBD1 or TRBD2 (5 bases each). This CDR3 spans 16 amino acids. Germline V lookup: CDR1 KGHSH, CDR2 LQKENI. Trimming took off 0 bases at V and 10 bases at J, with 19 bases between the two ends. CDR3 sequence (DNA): TGTGCCAGCTCACCACCGACGAGAGGGGTTGGCGGAGAGCAGTTCTTC. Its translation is CASSPPTRGVGGEQFF.

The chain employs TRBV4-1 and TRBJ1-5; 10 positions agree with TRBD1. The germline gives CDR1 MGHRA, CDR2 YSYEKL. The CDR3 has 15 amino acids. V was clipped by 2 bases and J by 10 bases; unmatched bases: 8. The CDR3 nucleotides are TGCGCCAGCAGCCAAAGTGGGACAGGGGCAGAACCCCAGCATTTT. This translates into CASSQSGTGAEPQHF.

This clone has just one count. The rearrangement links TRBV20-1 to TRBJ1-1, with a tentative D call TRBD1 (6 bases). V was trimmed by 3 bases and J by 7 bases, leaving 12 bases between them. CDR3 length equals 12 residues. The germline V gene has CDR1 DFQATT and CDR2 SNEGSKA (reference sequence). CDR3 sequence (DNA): TGCAGTGCTAGTAGCCAGGGGATTGAAGCTTTCTTT. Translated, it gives CSASSQGIEAFF.

CDR3 DNA sequence: TGCAGCGTTGAGAGAACCTCTGGGGCCAACGTCCTGACTTTC. Its protein is CSVERTSGANVLTF. This chain links TRBV29-1 with TRBJ2-6; D call uncertain. With 3 bases removed from V and 0 bases from J, the gap between germline ends came to 6 bases. CDR1 SQVTM and CDR2 ANQGSEA come from the germline V gene. CDR3 length: 14 amino acids. Looking up the rest from reference TRBV29-1 and TRBJ2-6 gives the full variable domain: SAVISQKPSRDICQRGTSLTIQCQVDSQVTMMFWYRQQPGQSLTLIATANQGSEATYESGFVIDKFPISRPNLTFSTLTVSNMSPEDSSIYLCSVERTSGANVLTFGAGSRLTVL.

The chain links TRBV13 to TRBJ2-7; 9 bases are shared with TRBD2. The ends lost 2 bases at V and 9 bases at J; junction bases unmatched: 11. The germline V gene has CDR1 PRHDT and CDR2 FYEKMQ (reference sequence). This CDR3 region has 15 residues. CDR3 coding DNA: TGTGCCAGCAGCTTACGGCTAGCGGGGCCTTATGGGCAGTACTTC. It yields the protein CASSLRLAGPYGQYF. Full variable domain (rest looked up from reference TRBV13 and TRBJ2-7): AAGVIQSPRHLIKEKRETATLKCYPIPRHDTVYWYQQGPGQDPQFLISFYEKMQSDKGSIPDRFSAQQFSDYHSELNMSSLELGDSALYFCASSLRLAGPYGQYFGPGTRLTVT.

The DNA for the CDR3 is TGTGCCAGTATTGGCGTTGGACAGGCCTCTGGAAACACCATATATTTT. This encodes CASIGVGQASGNTIYF. V usage is TRBV19 and J usage is TRBJ1-3, with 7 positions matching TRBD1. The J segment lost 0 bases and the V segment lost 7 bases, leaving 9 bases of the junction unmatched. The length of the CDR3 is 16 residues. Germline assignment: CDR1 LNHDA and CDR2 SQIVND (reference sequence).

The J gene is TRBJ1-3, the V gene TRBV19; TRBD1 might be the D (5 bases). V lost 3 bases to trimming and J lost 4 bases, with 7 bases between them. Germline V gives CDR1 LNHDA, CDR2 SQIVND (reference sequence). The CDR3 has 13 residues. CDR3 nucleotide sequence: TGTGCCAGTAGTATCAACAGGGGAAACACCATATATTTT. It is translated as CASSINRGNTIYF.

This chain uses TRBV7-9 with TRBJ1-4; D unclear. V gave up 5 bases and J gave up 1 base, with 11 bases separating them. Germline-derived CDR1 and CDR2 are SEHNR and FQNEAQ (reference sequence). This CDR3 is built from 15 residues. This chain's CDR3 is CASSSDRVTNEKLFF. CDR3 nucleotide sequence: TGTGCCAGCAGCAGCGATAGGGTAACTAATGAAAAACTGTTTTTT. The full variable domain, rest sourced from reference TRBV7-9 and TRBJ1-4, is DTGVSQNPRHKITKRGQNVTFRCDPISEHNRLYWYRQTLGQGPEFLTYFQNEAQLEKSRLLSDRFSAERPKGSFSTLEIQRTEQGDSAMYLCASSSDRVTNEKLFFGSGTQLSVL.

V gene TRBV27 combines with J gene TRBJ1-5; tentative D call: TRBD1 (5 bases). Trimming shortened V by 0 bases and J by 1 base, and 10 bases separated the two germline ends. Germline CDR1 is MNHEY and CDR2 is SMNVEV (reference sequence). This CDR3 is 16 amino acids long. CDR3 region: CASSLSGEMSNQPQHF. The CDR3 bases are TGTGCCAGCAGTTTATCAGGGGAGATGAGCAATCAGCCCCAGCATTTT.

The CDR3 sequence is CAWSRAPYGYTF. CDR3 nucleotide sequence: TGTGCCTGGAGTCGGGCCCCCTATGGCTACACCTTC. The chain couples TRBV30 to TRBJ1-2; no reliable D call. CDR3 length equals 12 residues. The germline CDR1 and CDR2 sequences are GTSNPN and SVGIG (reference sequence). The V and J ends lost 2 bases and 4 bases respectively, with 8 bases between them.

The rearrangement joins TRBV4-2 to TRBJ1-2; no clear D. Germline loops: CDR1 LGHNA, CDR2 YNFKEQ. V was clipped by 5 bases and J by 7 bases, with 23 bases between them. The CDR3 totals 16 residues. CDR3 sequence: CASSVRLGLDLAGYTF. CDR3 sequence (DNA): TGTGCCAGCAGCGTCCGCCTTGGCCTAGATTTGGCTGGCTACACCTTC.

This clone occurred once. CDR3 loop: CASSFRVFEKLFF. The CDR3 DNA follows: TGTGCCAGCAGTTTCAGGGTATTCGAAAAACTGTTTTTT. V is TRBV12-3 or TRBV12-4 and J is TRBJ1-4; possible D gene TRBD1, 5 bases. V lost 3 bases to trimming and J lost 8 bases, with 10 bases between them. The CDR3 runs 13 residues.

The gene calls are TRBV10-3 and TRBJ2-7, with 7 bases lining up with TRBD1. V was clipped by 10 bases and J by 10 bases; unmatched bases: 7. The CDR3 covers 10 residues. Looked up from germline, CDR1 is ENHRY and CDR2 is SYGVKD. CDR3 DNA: TGTGCCACAAGACAGGGTAGACAGTACTTC. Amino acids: CATRQGRQYF.

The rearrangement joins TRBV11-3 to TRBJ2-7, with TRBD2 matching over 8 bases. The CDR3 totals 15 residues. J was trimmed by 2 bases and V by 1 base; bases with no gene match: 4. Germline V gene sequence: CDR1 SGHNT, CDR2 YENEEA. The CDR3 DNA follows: TGTGCCAGCAGCTTAGCAGCGGGGGCAACCTACGAGCAGTACTTC. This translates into CASSLAAGATYEQYF.

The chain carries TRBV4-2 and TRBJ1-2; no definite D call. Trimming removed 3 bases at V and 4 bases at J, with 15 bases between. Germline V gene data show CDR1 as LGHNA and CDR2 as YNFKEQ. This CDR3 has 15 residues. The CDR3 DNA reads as TGTGCCAGCAGCCAGGATGCCGGATCCGGCTATGGCTACACCTTC. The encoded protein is CASSQDAGSGYGYTF.

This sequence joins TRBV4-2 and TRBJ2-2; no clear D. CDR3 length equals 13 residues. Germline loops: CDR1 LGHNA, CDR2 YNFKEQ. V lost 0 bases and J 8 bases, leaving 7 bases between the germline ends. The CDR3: CASSQDQRGELFF. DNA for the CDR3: TGTGCCAGCAGCCAAGATCAGAGGGGGGAGCTGTTTTTT.

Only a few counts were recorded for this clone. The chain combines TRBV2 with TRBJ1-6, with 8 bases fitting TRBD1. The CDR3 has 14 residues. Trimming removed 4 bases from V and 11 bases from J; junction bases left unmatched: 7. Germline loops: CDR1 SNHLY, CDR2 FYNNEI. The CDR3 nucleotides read TGTGCCAGCAGTGTTGGCAGGGGGCGCGCACCCCTCCACTTT. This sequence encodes CASSVGRGRAPLHF.

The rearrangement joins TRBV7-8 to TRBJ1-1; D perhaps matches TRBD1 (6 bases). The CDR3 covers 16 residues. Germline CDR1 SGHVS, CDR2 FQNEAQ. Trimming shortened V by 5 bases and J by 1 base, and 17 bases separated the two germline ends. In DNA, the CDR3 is TGTGCCAGCAGCCCATACAGGGCGGGAGGGAACACTGAAGCTTTCTTT. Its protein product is CASSPYRAGGNTEAFF. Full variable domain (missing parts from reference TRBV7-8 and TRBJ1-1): GAGVSQSPRYKVAKRGQDVALRCDPISGHVSLFWYQQALGQGPEFLTYFQNEAQLDKSGLPSDRFFAERPEGSVSTLKIQRTQQEDSAVYLCASSPYRAGGNTEAFFGQGTRLTVV.

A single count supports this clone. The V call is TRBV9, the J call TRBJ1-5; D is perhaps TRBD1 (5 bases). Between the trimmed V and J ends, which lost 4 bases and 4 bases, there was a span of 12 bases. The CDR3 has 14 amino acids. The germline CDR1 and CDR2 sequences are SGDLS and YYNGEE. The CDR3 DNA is TGTGCCAGCAGCCCCCCCGGGGGGAATCAGCCCCAGCATTTT. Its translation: CASSPPGGNQPQHF.

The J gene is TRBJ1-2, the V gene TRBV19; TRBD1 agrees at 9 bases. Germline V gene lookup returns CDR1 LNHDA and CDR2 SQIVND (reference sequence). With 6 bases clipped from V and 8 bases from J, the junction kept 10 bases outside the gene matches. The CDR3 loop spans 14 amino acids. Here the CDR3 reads CASSRNRDREGYTF. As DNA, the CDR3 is TGTGCCAGTAGCCGTAACCGGGACAGGGAAGGCTACACCTTC.

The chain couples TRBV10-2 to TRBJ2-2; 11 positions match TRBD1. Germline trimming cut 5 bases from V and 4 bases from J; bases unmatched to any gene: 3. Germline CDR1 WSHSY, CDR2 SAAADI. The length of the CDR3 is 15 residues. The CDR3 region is CASSPGTGGTGELFF. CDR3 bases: TGCGCCAGCAGTCCCGGGACAGGGGGCACCGGGGAGCTGTTTTTT.